These 8 T cell receptor beta chains share one sample of origin, sequenced in a study of a mutant IDH1 vaccine in newly diagnosed glioma. The table came from immunoSEQ multiplex PCR; TCRdb's copy has only in-frame clones and leaves some out. Of 73,000 or so clones in the sample, 80% to 85% were seen once. Time point specified: week 35, safety follow-up. Every vaccine dose comprised 300 ug of mutant IDH1 20-mer peptide plus topical imiquimod. Antigens of these TCRs are unknown. This specimen consisted of PBMCs, obtained from a glioma patient whose treatment included an IDH1 peptide vaccine. The receptor source for this set is a man aged 18-30 years with glioma.

The DNA of the CDR3 is TGTGCCAGCGGAACAACCCCCCGCCCAGATACGCAGTATTTT. It specifies CASGTTPRPDTQYF. The gene calls are TRBV9 and TRBJ2-3, with no clear D. The germline gives CDR1 SGDLS, CDR2 YYNGEE. The CDR3 has 14 residues. The ends were cut back, 7 bases at V and 4 bases at J, with 16 bases in the middle.

V and J are TRBV7-9 and TRBJ1-1; D is unresolved. Germline CDR1 reads SEHNR; CDR2 reads FQNEAQ (reference sequence). The CDR3 is made up of 12 amino acids. The V and J ends lost 8 bases and 3 bases respectively, with 10 bases between them. In nucleotides, the CDR3 is TGTGCCAGCGCCCAAGTGGACACTGAAGCTTTCTTT. It codes for CASAQVDTEAFF.

This sequence joins TRBV5-1 and TRBJ1-2; D is unclear. Germline CDR1 SGHRS, CDR2 YFSETQ. The CDR3 runs 14 residues. Trimming cost V 0 bases and J 6 bases, with 12 bases left between them. The CDR3: CASSLARRLDGYTF. The CDR3 bases are TGCGCCAGCAGCTTGGCCCGGAGGCTCGATGGCTACACCTTC.

This clone was recorded only once. The chain joins TRBV30 to TRBJ1-1, with D tentatively TRBD1 (5 bases). Germline CDR1 and CDR2: GTSNPN and SVGIG (reference sequence). The CDR3 spans 15 residues. The V end was cut by 4 bases, the J end by 1 base, with 16 bases between. CDR3 DNA: TGTGCCTGGAAATATAGGGGACTGTCGAACACTGAAGCTTTCTTT. Its protein product is CAWKYRGLSNTEAFF.

The chain is built from TRBV19 and TRBJ2-7; D may correspond to TRBD1 or TRBD2 (5 bases each). The CDR3 length is 14 residues. The germline gives CDR1 LNHDA, CDR2 SQIVND (reference sequence). V was shortened by 3 bases and J by 3 bases, with 12 bases between the two germline ends. Written as DNA, the CDR3 is TGTGCCAGTAGTATGCCCGGGGCAAACTACGAGCAGTACTTC. It specifies CASSMPGANYEQYF.

This clone was seen a handful of times. V gene TRBV19 combines with J gene TRBJ1-5; the D is unclear. CDR3 length: 15 residues. Germline V gives CDR1 LNHDA, CDR2 SQIVND (reference sequence). Trimming left V 2 bases short and J 1 base short, with 9 bases between. DNA for the CDR3: TGTGCCAGTAGTATATCCCAGTCCAGCAATCAGCCCCAGCATTTT. Protein product: CASSISQSSNQPQHF.

This chain joins TRBV13 and TRBJ2-3; D is possibly TRBD2 (6 bases). The V end lost 0 bases, the J end lost 4 bases, and 8 bases lay between the germline ends. The CDR3 is 14 amino acids. Germline V gives CDR1 PRHDT, CDR2 FYEKMQ (reference sequence). The CDR3 protein is CASSLGRGADTQYF. The CDR3 region has the DNA TGTGCCAGCAGCTTAGGCCGCGGGGCAGATACGCAGTATTTT.

The chain employs TRBV5-4 and TRBJ1-1; D is unclear. From germline, CDR1 is SGHNT and CDR2 YYREEE (reference sequence). V was clipped by 4 bases and J by 6 bases, with 10 bases between them. The CDR3 loop spans 12 amino acids. The CDR3 DNA sequence: TGTGCCAGCAGCGGGGAGATAGCTGAAGCTTTCTTT. Translating it yields CASSGEIAEAFF. Full variable domain (remainder filled in from reference TRBV5-4 and TRBJ1-1): ETGVTQSPTHLIKTRGQQVTLRCSSQSGHNTVSWYQQALGQGPQFIFQYYREEENGRGNFPPRFSGLQFPNYSSELNVNALELDDSALYLCASSGEIAEAFFGQGTRLTVV.